Each of the 32 T cell receptor beta chains below was sequenced from the same sample in a study of blood T cells in healthy people across ages. PCR was performed a second time for about 6 to 12 cycles using a sample-barcoded 5' primer and a J-beta primer mix. MiXCR was run by TCRdb on the 5' RACE reads, yielding one entry per CDR3 protein. In the table there are 900,000 to 950,000 distinct CDR3 sequences, roughly 28% of which are singletons. These same records also appear under a second study, on T cells of mothers and their children.

The sequenced material came from blood. The source of these receptors is a woman in her 40s in good health.

The CDR3 sequence: CASSFARGGRETQYF. The CDR3 DNA reads as TGTGCCAGCAGCTTTGCGCGGGGGGGTCGGGAGACCCAGTACTTC. This chain uses TRBV7-2 with TRBJ2-5, with 9 bases that match TRBD2. V lost 3 bases and J lost 5; bases outside the gene matches: 7. The CDR3 covers 15 residues. In germline, CDR1 is SGHTA, CDR2 FQGNSA.

The V gene is TRBV7-9, the J gene TRBJ1-3; D is unclear. This CDR3 comprises 16 residues. Between the trimmed V and J ends, which lost 2 bases and 0 bases, there was a span of 11 bases. The V gene's germline CDR1 is SEHNR and CDR2 FQNEAQ (reference sequence). CDR3 amino acids: CASSLLRVVSGNTIYF. The CDR3 DNA reads as TGTGCCAGCAGCTTACTGCGTGTGGTCTCTGGAAACACCATATATTTT.

The chain couples TRBV15 to TRBJ2-1, with 15 bases lining up with TRBD2. The J call may be mistaken, given a closer DNA end match to TRBJ2-7. CDR3 size: 19 residues. CDR1 is LNHNV, CDR2 YYDKDF, per germline (reference sequence). CDR3: CATREPGLAGGGSYNEQYF. CDR3 coding DNA: TGTGCCACCAGAGAACCGGGACTAGCGGGGGGAGGCTCCTACAATGAGCAGTACTTC.

The rearrangement links TRBV19 to TRBJ2-5, with 10 bases lining up with TRBD2. This CDR3 has 14 amino acids. Unmatched junction bases numbered 5, after V lost 8 bases and J lost 2 bases. In germline, CDR1 is LNHDA, CDR2 SQIVND (reference sequence). The CDR3 sequence is CASCASGGQETQYF. CDR3 bases: TGTGCCAGTTGTGCTAGCGGGGGACAAGAGACCCAGTACTTC. The whole variable domain, remainder taken from reference TRBV19 and TRBJ2-5, is DGGITQSPKYLFRKEGQNVTLSCEQNLNHDAMYWYRQDPGQGLRLIYYSQIVNDFQKGDIAEGYSVSREKKESFPLTVTSAQKNPTAFYLCASCASGGQETQYFGPGTRLLVL.

CDR3 nucleotides: TGTGCCAGCAAGCCGGGGACTAGCGACGGCGGGAGTACAGATACGCAGTATTTT. Its protein is CASKPGTSDGGSTDTQYF. This chain connects TRBV2 to TRBJ2-3, with 10 bases fitting TRBD2. This CDR3 is built from 18 residues. J was trimmed by 3 bases and V by 7 bases; bases with no gene match: 16. CDR1 and CDR2 (germline): SNHLY, FYNNEI.

This clonotype has a count of ten or more. V is TRBV2 and J is TRBJ1-2; 7 bases agree with TRBD1. V trimming: 8 bases; J trimming: 2 bases; junction bases outside the gene matches: 8. The V gene's germline CDR1 is SNHLY and CDR2 FYNNEI. CDR3 size: 14 residues. The CDR3 DNA reads as TGTGCCAGCGACCGGGACAGAGCCAACTATGGCTACACCTTC. As protein: CASDRDRANYGYTF.

The rearrangement uses TRBV9 and TRBJ2-7, with a possible D match to TRBD1 (6 bases). The germline V and J ends were trimmed by 4 bases and 10 bases, with 21 bases remaining between them. This CDR3 is built from 14 residues. Germline V gene sequence: CDR1 SGDLS, CDR2 YYNGEE. The CDR3: CASSPHGAGALQYF. DNA for the CDR3: TGTGCCAGCAGCCCCCACGGGGCAGGGGCCCTTCAGTACTTC.

The table lists this clonotype with a few counts. This sequence joins TRBV5-1 and TRBJ2-1, with 10 bases aligning to TRBD1. The V and J ends lost 2 bases and 8 bases, in that order; junction bases with no gene match: 7. This CDR3 is 15 amino acids long. Germline-derived CDR1 and CDR2 are SGHRS and YFSETQ. The CDR3 DNA follows: TGCGCCAGCAGCTTCGGGACAGGGGTGGTGGATGAGCAGTTCTTC. It encodes CASSFGTGVVDEQFF.

This clonotype has a handful of counts. The chain combines TRBV20-1 with TRBJ2-1; D gene ambiguous. The J call may be in error: the DNA end matches TRBJ2-7 better. The CDR3 contains 14 residues. Looked up from germline, CDR1 is DFQATT and CDR2 is SNEGSKA (reference sequence). The DNA for the CDR3 is TGCAGTGCTAGAGATCTGGGGTCCTACAATGAGCAGTACTTC. It codes for CSARDLGSYNEQYF.

On this clonotype itself: It may be a read error: a sequence one base away is much more abundant. This chain joins TRBV4-3 and TRBJ2-1, with 8 bases matching TRBD2. Germline V CDR1 and CDR2: LGHNA, YSLEER. This CDR3 is 13 amino acids long. CDR3 DNA: TGCGCCGGCAGCCAAAGCGGGGGTAGTGAGCAGTTCTTC. This encodes CAGSQSGGSEQFF.

The chain has TRBV7-8 and TRBJ2-7; D not resolved. Trimming stripped 4 bases from V and 0 bases from J, with 13 bases between. The germline CDR1 and CDR2 sequences are SGHVS and FQNEAQ. The CDR3 is 15 residues long. CDR3 in DNA: TGTGCCAGCAGCTCCGGCACCCCGGCCTCCTACGAGCAGTACTTC. As protein: CASSSGTPASYEQYF.

A note on this clonotype: A much larger clone differs from this one at a single base, so this may be a read error. V gene TRBV20-1 combines with J gene TRBJ2-7; the D gene is possibly TRBD1 (5 bases). The CDR3 has 13 residues. The V and J ends lost 3 bases and 3 bases respectively, with 12 bases between them. Germline CDR1 is DFQATT and CDR2 is SNEGSKA (reference sequence). The CDR3 region has the DNA TGCAGTGCTAGGGGGCAGATGGGCTACGAGCAGTACTTC. It translates to CSARGQMGYEQYF.

The rearrangement joins TRBV6-1 to TRBJ2-5, with 10 bases aligning to TRBD2. V shed 10 bases and J 2 bases; nucleotides not matched to a gene: 10. Germline V lookup: CDR1 MNHNS, CDR2 SASEGT. The CDR3 length is 15 residues. CDR3 amino acids: CATKVGAGGQETQYF. The CDR3 DNA is TGTGCCACCAAAGTAGGAGCGGGGGGGCAAGAGACCCAGTACTTC.

This clonotype was counted at least ten times. The genes are TRBV4-1 and TRBJ2-7; no reliable D call. The germline V and J ends were trimmed by 8 bases and 3 bases, with 14 bases remaining between them. The germline gives CDR1 MGHRA, CDR2 YSYEKL. The CDR3 sequence is 13 residues long. The CDR3 reads CASGPEPNYEQYF. The CDR3 DNA is TGCGCCAGCGGTCCCGAGCCGAACTACGAGCAGTACTTC.

This clonotype was observed a few times. The chain links TRBV5-1 to TRBJ2-7; tentative D call: TRBD1 (5 bases). The germline V and J ends were trimmed by 3 bases and 3 bases, with 13 bases remaining between them. Germline CDR1 SGHRS, CDR2 YFSETQ. The CDR3 length is 14 residues. The CDR3 DNA reads as TGCGCCAGCAGCTGGGCTTGGGGCCGCTACGAGCAGTACTTC. Encoded protein: CASSWAWGRYEQYF.

The chain couples TRBV27 to TRBJ1-4, with D tentatively TRBD1 (6 bases). V lost 6 bases, J lost 3 bases, and 20 bases lay in between. The CDR3 is made up of 17 amino acids. From germline, CDR1 is MNHEY and CDR2 SMNVEV (reference sequence). CDR3 DNA: TGTGCCAGCAGCCCAACAGGGCAGGGCGGCGCTAATGAAAAACTGTTTTTT. It codes for CASSPTGQGGANEKLFF.

This clonotype was observed a handful of times. V and J are TRBV7-2 and TRBJ2-7, with 9 nucleotides matching TRBD2. Germline V gives CDR1 SGHTA, CDR2 FQGNSA. Trimming removed 5 bases from V and 0 bases from J; junction bases left unmatched: 5. The length of the CDR3 is 15 residues. CDR3 bases: TGTGCCAGCAGCACCCCGGGACTAGCCTCCTACGAGCAGTACTTC. Its translation is CASSTPGLASYEQYF.

This clonotype was recorded only once. This chain uses TRBV27 with TRBJ2-1; 7 bases are a match to TRBD1. The J call may be incorrect, as the DNA end agrees better with TRBJ2-7. This CDR3 has 16 residues. Germline CDR1 and CDR2: MNHEY and SMNVEV (reference sequence). CDR3 amino acids: CASSLNTGEPYNEQYF. CDR3 nucleotide sequence: TGTGCCAGCAGTTTAAACACAGGGGAGCCCTACAATGAGCAGTACTTC.

This clonotype was recorded many times. This chain joins TRBV7-8 and TRBJ1-4; 8 bases align to TRBD1. The germline V gene encodes CDR1 SGHVS and CDR2 FQNEAQ. Trimming cost V 1 base and J 6 bases; bases outside gene matches: 4. The CDR3 length is 15 residues. DNA for the CDR3: TGTGCCAGCAGCTTAGGACAGGGGCGGGATGAAAAACTGTTTTTT. Residues: CASSLGQGRDEKLFF.

This chain connects TRBV20-1 to TRBJ1-2; D may be TRBD1 (6 bases). Germline CDR1 reads DFQATT; CDR2 reads SNEGSKA (reference sequence). V was trimmed by 7 bases and J by 8 bases, leaving 17 bases between them. The length of the CDR3 is 12 residues. CDR3 in amino acids: CSGGQQAGGYTF. The CDR3 DNA sequence: TGCAGTGGGGGACAACAAGCCGGCGGCTACACCTTC.

There are many counts of this clonotype. The chain recombines TRBV24-1 with TRBJ2-1; 11 bases are a match to TRBD2. Losses at the gene ends were 0 bases for V and 7 bases for J; bases not matched to a gene: 4. The CDR3 contains 16 residues. Germline V lookup: CDR1 KGHDR, CDR2 SFDVKD. CDR3 residues: CATSDLTSGGGNEQFF. In nucleotides, the CDR3 is TGTGCCACCAGTGATTTGACTAGCGGGGGAGGTAATGAGCAGTTCTTC.

The chain carries TRBV2 and TRBJ1-2, with 7 bases that match TRBD1. CDR3 length equals 14 residues. The germline V gene encodes CDR1 SNHLY and CDR2 FYNNEI. J gave up 6 bases and V 5 bases, and 9 bases lay outside the gene matches. The CDR3 nucleotides are TGTGCCAGCAGTATATACAGGGGATCGAATGGCTACACCTTC. Amino acid sequence: CASSIYRGSNGYTF.

This clonotype was picked up a small number of times. The chain recombines TRBV20-1 with TRBJ2-3; possibly TRBD1 for D (6 bases). Germline values: CDR1 DFQATT, CDR2 SNEGSKA (reference sequence). The CDR3 has 14 residues. The germline V and J ends were trimmed by 0 bases and 5 bases, with 12 bases remaining between them. The CDR3 reads CSARERGKVDTQYF. The CDR3 DNA follows: TGCAGTGCTAGAGAGAGGGGGAAGGTAGATACGCAGTATTTT.

About this clonotype: This could be a read error, since a much larger clone is one nucleotide away. The chain is built from TRBV6-6 and TRBJ1-1, with TRBD1 as a possible D gene (6 bases). The CDR3 length is 12 residues. Germline assignment: CDR1 MNHNY and CDR2 SVGAGI (reference sequence). CDR3 residues: CANSSAAGAAFF. The CDR3 DNA sequence: TGTGCCAACAGTTCCGCGGCGGGGGCGGCTTTCTTT.

This sequence joins TRBV5-5 and TRBJ1-1; D unclear. CDR3 length equals 14 residues. Germline CDR1 SGHKS, CDR2 YYEKEE (reference sequence). V shed 2 bases and J shed 8 bases, with 16 bases lying between them. The CDR3 DNA reads as TGTGCCAGCAGCTTAGGCATAGAAAGTCTCGAAGCTTTCTTT. Its translation is CASSLGIESLEAFF.

This clonotype occurred many times. The V gene is TRBV4-2, the J gene TRBJ2-7, with a weak D call TRBD2 (5 bases). Per germline, CDR1 LGHNA and CDR2 YNFKEQ. CDR3 length equals 15 residues. The V end was cut by 0 bases, the J end by 5 bases, with 14 bases between. DNA for the CDR3: TGTGCCAGCAGCCAAGAGCCAGCGGAAGCCAACGAGCAGTACTTC. This encodes CASSQEPAEANEQYF.

The rearrangement links TRBV6-4 to TRBJ1-5, with D uncertain. The V and J ends lost 8 bases and 6 bases respectively, with 20 bases between them. This CDR3 has 15 residues. The germline CDR1 and CDR2 sequences are MRHNA and SNTAGT. The CDR3 sequence is CASPKPGVKGQPQHF. The CDR3 bases are TGTGCCAGCCCAAAACCCGGGGTGAAGGGTCAGCCCCAGCATTTT.

The chain has TRBV6-2 or TRBV6-3 and TRBJ1-1; the D gene is possibly TRBD1 (6 bases). In germline, CDR1 is MNHEY, CDR2 SVGEGT. The CDR3 spans 15 residues. Trimming took 6 bases from V and 3 from J, leaving 17 bases between them. The CDR3 protein is CASRRSRDIDTEAFF. The DNA for the CDR3 is TGTGCCAGCAGACGATCCCGGGACATCGACACTGAAGCTTTCTTT.

This clonotype has more than one count but fewer than ten. This may be a read error: a much more frequent sequence differs by one nucleotide. This sequence joins TRBV4-3 and TRBJ2-4; 7 bases map to TRBD1. CDR1 and CDR2 (germline): LGHNA, YSLEER. CDR3 size: 13 residues. The DNA for the CDR3 is TGCGCCGGCAGCCAAGAAGGGGGCAGGGCACAGTACTTC. Protein: CAGSQEGGRAQYF.

This clonotype was recorded many times. V is TRBV28 and J is TRBJ1-2; the D gene is possibly TRBD1 (5 bases). The V end lost 6 bases, the J end lost 5 bases, and 10 bases lay between the germline ends. Germline CDR1 is MDHEN and CDR2 is SYDVKM. CDR3 size: 12 residues. This CDR3 reads CASSQGPYGYTF. The CDR3 nucleotides read TGTGCCAGCAGCCAGGGTCCTTATGGCTACACCTTC.

The V gene is TRBV20-1, the J gene TRBJ2-3; D remains ambiguous. The CDR3 is 11 residues long. Per germline, CDR1 DFQATT and CDR2 SNEGSKA (reference sequence). V was pared by 7 bases and J by 6 bases, with 11 bases between. The CDR3 DNA sequence: TGCAGTGTCCCAACTGGGGATACGCAGTATTTT. This gives the protein CSVPTGDTQYF.

In the case of this clonotype: Just one base apart from a much larger clone, this may be a read error. The V and J genes are TRBV20-1 and TRBJ2-1, with a tentative D call TRBD1 (6 bases). The CDR3 runs to 14 residues. Germline V gives CDR1 DFQATT, CDR2 SNEGSKA (reference sequence). With 1 base removed from V and 10 bases from J, the gap between germline ends came to 17 bases. CDR3 in amino acids: CSARGDTSSYEQFF. Here the CDR3 DNA reads TGCAGTGCTAGAGGGGACACAAGCTCCTACGAGCAGTTCTTC.